The 8 T cell receptor beta chains presented below share a single source sample, sequenced in a study of cytomegalovirus exposure and HLA in healthy donors. The PCR ran on 60 Vbeta and 13 Jbeta primers. Only in-frame clones appear in the TCRdb table, and some are missing; sequencing was by immunoSEQ multiplex PCR. In the table there are about 60,000 clones, more than 75% of which are singletons. Sequencing input: PBMCs. These receptor sequences come from a male donor in good health and CMV-seronegative.

CDR3 region: CASSTRLSGELFF. CDR3 nucleotides: TGCGCCAGCAGCACCCGACTTTCCGGGGAGCTGTTTTTT. The rearrangement links TRBV4-3 to TRBJ2-2; D is ambiguous. CDR3 length: 13 amino acids. Trimming took 5 bases from V and 6 from J, leaving 10 bases between them. Germline loops: CDR1 LGHNA, CDR2 YSLEER.

The chain has TRBV19 and TRBJ1-1; TRBD1 is a possible D gene (6 bases). CDR3 length equals 15 residues. The germline gives CDR1 LNHDA, CDR2 SQIVND (reference sequence). Trimming removed 5 bases from V and 1 base from J, with 14 bases in between. CDR3 DNA: TGTGCCAGTAGTTCCCACAGGGACGCGAACACTGAAGCTTTCTTT. This gives the protein CASSSHRDANTEAFF.

The V call is TRBV7-2, the J call TRBJ2-2; 7 bases map to TRBD1. V trimming: 3 bases; J trimming: 1 base; junction bases outside the gene matches: 5. Germline V gene sequence: CDR1 SGHTA, CDR2 FQGNSA. The CDR3 is 16 residues long. CDR3 coding DNA: TGTGCCAGCAGCTTTTCGAGGACAGGGAACACCGGGGAGCTGTTTTTT. Its protein is CASSFSRTGNTGELFF.

There are a few counts of this clone. The rearrangement joins TRBV7-9 to TRBJ1-2, with TRBD1 identical over 8 bases. Trimming took 5 bases from V and 2 from J; bases not matched to a gene: 13. The CDR3 covers 17 residues. Germline assignment: CDR1 SEHNR and CDR2 FQNEAQ (reference sequence). The CDR3 DNA is TGTGCCAGCAGCCCGCACCCCGGGACAGGCATCAACTATGGCTACACCTTC. Translating gives CASSPHPGTGINYGYTF.

V and J are TRBV11-2 and TRBJ1-2; D may be TRBD1 (5 bases). The CDR3 consists of 14 residues. Looked up from germline, CDR1 is SGHAT and CDR2 is FQNNGV. Deletions cut 1 base from V and 4 bases from J, with 10 bases between. The CDR3, as DNA: TGTGCCAGCAGCTTAGGAGGCGGGGGCTATGGCTACACCTTC. Residues: CASSLGGGGYGYTF.

The chain joins TRBV11-3 to TRBJ2-7, with TRBD1 matching 7 bases. Germline V CDR1 and CDR2: SGHNT, YENEEA. V trimming: 2 bases; J trimming: 5 bases; junction bases outside the gene matches: 6. This CDR3 region has 14 residues. The CDR3 DNA reads as TGTGCCAGCAGCTTAACAGGGGCGGTCCACGAGCAGTACTTC. Translated, it gives CASSLTGAVHEQYF.

The chain recombines TRBV7-2 with TRBJ1-2; D remains ambiguous. The CDR3 loop spans 13 amino acids. From germline, CDR1 is SGHTA and CDR2 FQGNSA. The ends were cut back, 1 base at V and 8 bases at J, with 11 bases in the middle. CDR3 DNA: TGTGCCAGCAGCTTAGATCGGGTGAGCGGCTACACCTTC. Translating gives CASSLDRVSGYTF. Full variable domain (remainder filled in from reference TRBV7-2 and TRBJ1-2): GAGVSQSPSNKVTEKGKDVELRCDPISGHTALYWYRQSLGQGLEFLIYFQGNSAPDKSGLPSDRFSAERTGGSVSTLTIQRTQQEDSAVYLCASSLDRVSGYTFGSGTRLTVV.

The chain employs TRBV10-3 and TRBJ1-2; 7 bases map to TRBD1. The CDR3 is 12 residues long. J gave up 5 bases and V 10 bases, and 7 bases lay outside the gene matches. Germline V lookup: CDR1 ENHRY, CDR2 SYGVKD. CDR3 in amino acids: CATRGGEYGYTF. The CDR3 DNA is TGTGCCACCAGGGGGGGAGAATATGGCTACACCTTC.